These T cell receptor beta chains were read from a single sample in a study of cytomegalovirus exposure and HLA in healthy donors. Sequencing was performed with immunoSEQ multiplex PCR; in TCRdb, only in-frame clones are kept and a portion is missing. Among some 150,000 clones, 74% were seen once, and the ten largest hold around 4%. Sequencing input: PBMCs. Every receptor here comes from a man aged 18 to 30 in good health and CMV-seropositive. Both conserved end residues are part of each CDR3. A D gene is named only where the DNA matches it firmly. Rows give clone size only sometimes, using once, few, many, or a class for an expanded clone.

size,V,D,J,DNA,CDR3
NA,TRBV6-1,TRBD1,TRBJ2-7,TGTGCCAGCAGTGAAGTAGGGACAGGGACCGAGCAGTACTTC,CASSEVGTGTEQYF
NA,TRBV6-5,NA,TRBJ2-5,TGTGCCAGCAGTTACTCGCGGACTACACGTCCAGGGACCCAGTACTTC,CASSYSRTTRPGTQYF
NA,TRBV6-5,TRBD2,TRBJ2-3,TGTGCCAGCAGTTACGCACTAGCGGGGGCAGATACGCAGTATTTT,CASSYALAGADTQYF
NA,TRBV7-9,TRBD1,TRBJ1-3,TGTGCCAGCAGCTGGGGACAGTTCTCTGGAAACACCATATATTTT,CASSWGQFSGNTIYF
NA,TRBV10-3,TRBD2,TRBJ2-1,TGTGCCTCCGGTGGGACTAGCGGATTTAATGAGCAGTTCTTC,CASGGTSGFNEQFF
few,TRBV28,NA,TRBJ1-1,TGTGCCAGCAGACCAAACCCTCTCGGAGCTTTCTTT,CASRPNPLGAFF
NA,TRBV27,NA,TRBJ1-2,TGTGCCAGCAGTTTATACCCCCAGGGACTGTTTAACTATGGCTACACCTTC,CASSLYPQGLFNYGYTF
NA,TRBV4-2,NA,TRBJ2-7,TGTGCCAGCAGCCAAGGTGGGCAACCCGAGCAGTACTTC,CASSQGGQPEQYF
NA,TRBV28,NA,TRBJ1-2,TGTGCCAGCAGTTCCAGGGTTCACGGCTACACCTTC,CASSSRVHGYTF
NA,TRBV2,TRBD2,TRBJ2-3,TGTGCCAGCATTCGAACACTAGCGGGGTCAGATACGCAGTATTTT,CASIRTLAGSDTQYF
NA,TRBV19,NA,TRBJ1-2,TGTGCCAGTAGTATAAGGTTCCAAGGAATTACTATTAACTATGGCTACACCTTC,CASSIRFQGITINYGYTF
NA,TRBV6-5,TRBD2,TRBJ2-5,TGTGCCAGCAGACCGGGACTACAAGAGACCCAGTACTTC,CASRPGLQETQYF
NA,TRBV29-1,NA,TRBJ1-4,TGCAGCGTGCGGGGGCCCAGGGATGGAAAACTGTTTTTT,CSVRGPRDGKLFF
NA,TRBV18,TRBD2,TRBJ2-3,TGTGCCAGCTCGCGGGGGATCTTTCGGGACACAGATACGCAGTATTTT,CASSRGIFRDTDTQYF
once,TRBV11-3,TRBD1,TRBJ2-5,TGTGCCAGCAGCAGCCACAGGGGCGACGAGACCCAGTACTTC,CASSSHRGDETQYF
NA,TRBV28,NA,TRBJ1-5,TGTGCCAGCAGCCCAGGCCTGCTGGGCAATCAGCCCCAGCATTTT,CASSPGLLGNQPQHF
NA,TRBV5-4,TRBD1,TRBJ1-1,TGTGCCAGCAGCACACCTACAGGGGGCAACACTGAAGCTTTCTTT,CASSTPTGGNTEAFF
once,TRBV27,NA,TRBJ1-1,TGTGCCAGCAGTTTATACCTTGACAGGAACACTGAAGCTTTCTTT,CASSLYLDRNTEAFF
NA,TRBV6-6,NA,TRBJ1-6,TGTGCCAGCAGTTACTCGAGCTCCTATAATTCACCCCTCCACTTT,CASSYSSSYNSPLHF
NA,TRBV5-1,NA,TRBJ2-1,TGCGCCAGCAGCTTGGATCCCCTCGCAGATGAGCAGTTCTTC,CASSLDPLADEQFF
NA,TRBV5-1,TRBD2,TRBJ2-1,TGCGCCAGCAGCGTAGGACTAGCGGGCCTAGCCGGTGAGCAGTTCTTC,CASSVGLAGLAGEQFF
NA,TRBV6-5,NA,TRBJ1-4,TGTGCCAGCAGTTCAGGGCGTATTGAAAAACTGTTTTTT,CASSSGRIEKLFF
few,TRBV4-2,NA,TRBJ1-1,TGTGCCAGCAGCCAAGAATGGCAGGTGAACACTGAAGCTTTCTTT,CASSQEWQVNTEAFF
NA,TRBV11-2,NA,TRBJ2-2,TGTGCCAGCAGCTTACTATACACCGGGGAGCTGTTTTTT,CASSLLYTGELFF
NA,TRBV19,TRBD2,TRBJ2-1,TGTGCCAGTACCCTCCACGCTAGCGGAACCTACAATGAGCAGTTCTTC,CASTLHASGTYNEQFF
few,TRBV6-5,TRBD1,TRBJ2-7,TGTGCCAGCAGTTTGACAGGGTCCTACGAGCAGTACTTC,CASSLTGSYEQYF
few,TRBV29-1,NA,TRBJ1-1,TGCAGCGTTAAATCCTGGGAGGCGGAGAACACTGAAGCTTTCTTT,CSVKSWEAENTEAFF
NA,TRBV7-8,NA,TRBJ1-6,TGTGCCAGCAGCTTAGCCTGGACAATAACAAATTCACCCCTCCACTTT,CASSLAWTITNSPLHF
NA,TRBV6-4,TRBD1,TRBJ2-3,TGTGCCAGCAGTGACTCACAGGGGGCTCAAGGTTCGGTGACGCAGTATTTT,CASSDSQGAQGSVTQYF
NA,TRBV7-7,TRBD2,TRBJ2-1,TGTGCTAGCAGCTTTACGGGAGGGCCCTTAAATGAGCAGTTCTTC,CASSFTGGPLNEQFF
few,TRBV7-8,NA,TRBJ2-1,TGTGCCAGCAGCCCCTCCCGTACGGGCTCCTACAATGAGCAGTTCTTC,CASSPSRTGSYNEQFF
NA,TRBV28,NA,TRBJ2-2,TGTGCCAGCAGTTTGGGACTTTACACCGGGGAGCTGTTTTTT,CASSLGLYTGELFF
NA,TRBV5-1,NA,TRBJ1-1,TGCGCCAGCAGCTTGGGGGAAGATGGCGGGGGAAGGGTGGAAGCTTTCTTT,CASSLGEDGGGRVEAFF
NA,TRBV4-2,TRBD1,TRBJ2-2,TGTGCCAGCAGCCAAACGGACAGGGGAGGTTTCGGGGAGCTGTTTTTT,CASSQTDRGGFGELFF
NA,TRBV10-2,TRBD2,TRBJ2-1,TGCGCCAGCAGTGTGGCGGGAGGGGCTGGCAATGAGCAGTTCTTC,CASSVAGGAGNEQFF
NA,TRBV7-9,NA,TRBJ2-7,TGTGCCAGCAGCTTTGGTAACGGGGTCGAGCAGTACTTC,CASSFGNGVEQYF
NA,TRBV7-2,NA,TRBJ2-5,TGTGCCAGCAGCTTAGCAGGGGGAGAGACCCAGTACTTC,CASSLAGGETQYF
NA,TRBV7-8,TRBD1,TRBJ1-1,TGTGCCAGCAGCATAGGGGGCCGAGCTTTCTTT,CASSIGGRAFF
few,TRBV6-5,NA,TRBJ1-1,TGTGCCAGCAGGAACTCAGGAGGGTGGGGGGCTTTCTTT,CASRNSGGWGAFF
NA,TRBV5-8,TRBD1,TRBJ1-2,TGTGCCAGCAGCCCCGGACAGGGGGCATATGGCTACACCTTC,CASSPGQGAYGYTF
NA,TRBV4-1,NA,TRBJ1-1,TGCGCCAGCAGCCAAGGACGGACTAATGATTGGGATCTATCTGAAGCTTTCTTT,CASSQGRTNDWDLSEAFF
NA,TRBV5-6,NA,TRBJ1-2,TGTGCCAGCAGCTTGAGTACAGGGAACGGCTACACCTTC,CASSLSTGNGYTF
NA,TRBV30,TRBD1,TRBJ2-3,TGTGCCCAACAGGGGGCAGGAGATACGCAGTATTTT,CAQQGAGDTQYF
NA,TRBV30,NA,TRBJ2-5,TGTGCCTGGAGGGCTGCCTTGGCCCAGTACTTC,CAWRAALAQYF
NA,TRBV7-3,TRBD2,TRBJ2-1,TGTGCCAGCAGCCCGGCGCCTAGCGGGAGGGGCAATGAGCAGTTCTTC,CASSPAPSGRGNEQFF